The T cell receptor beta chain under discussion was sequenced for a study of tumor-infiltrating lymphocytes in localized non-small cell lung cancer. Whole-study context: Resected tumor was paired with non-adjacent uninvolved lung from the same patient.

In regard to this clone: Its target is not known.

Broader study findings: Only some patients had TCR sequencing, depending on available tissue.

This CDR3 is 15 amino acids long. Trimming stripped 8 bases from V and 0 bases from J, with 14 bases between. CDR1 and CDR2 (germline): MGHRA, YSYEKL. TCRdb's table, derived via immunoSEQ multiplex PCR, lists solely in-frame clones and lacks some. The sample has around 7,200 clones, about 61% seen once. The J gene is TRBJ2-1, the V gene TRBV4-1; D tentatively fits TRBD1 or TRBD2 (5 bases each). The sample comprised lung tumor tissue. The sequence derives from a human donor with non-small cell lung cancer. CDR3 protein: CASSGAPSSYNEQFF. The CDR3 DNA follows: TGCGCCAGCTCCGGGGCTCCTAGCTCCTACAATGAGCAGTTCTTC.